These 18 T cell receptor beta chains came from one sample sequenced in a study of immune evolution from preneoplasia to lung adenocarcinoma. Using immunoSEQ multiplex PCR, the repertoire was profiled, and TCRdb retains in-frame clones only, with some absent. The repertoire holds some 4,000 clones, with around 88% as singletons. The specimen was FFPE lung adenocarcinoma in situ tissue. These receptors came from a person aged 55-79 years with lung adenocarcinoma.

The chain carries TRBV27 and TRBJ1-5; D call uncertain. The germline V gene has CDR1 MNHEY and CDR2 SMNVEV (reference sequence). Trimming removed 6 bases from V and 4 bases from J, with 10 bases in between. The CDR3 runs 13 residues. CDR3 coding DNA: TGTGCCAGCAGGGTCAATGGGAATCAGCCCCAGCATTTT. Amino acids: CASRVNGNQPQHF.

The V call is TRBV2, the J call TRBJ1-1; D not certain. There are 12 residues in the CDR3. With 3 bases removed from V and 1 base from J, the gap between germline ends came to 3 bases. The germline gives CDR1 SNHLY, CDR2 FYNNEI. The CDR3 DNA reads as TGTGCCAGCAGTGAGGGGAACACTGAAGCTTTCTTT. Protein: CASSEGNTEAFF.

This sequence joins TRBV29-1 and TRBJ2-3; D unclear. Germline-derived CDR1 and CDR2 are SQVTM and ANQGSEA. This CDR3 has 12 amino acids. V lost 5 bases and J lost 8, with 14 bases in between. This CDR3 reads CSVSFRTSTQYF. The CDR3 nucleotides are TGCAGCGTTTCCTTTCGGACCAGTACGCAGTATTTT.

The rearrangement uses TRBV15 and TRBJ2-4; TRBD2 matches 9 bases. Unmatched junction bases numbered 11, after V lost 0 bases and J lost 8 bases. CDR3 length: 17 amino acids. Germline CDR1 reads LNHNV; CDR2 reads YYDKDF (reference sequence). In nucleotides, the CDR3 is TGTGCCACCAGCAGAGATTTGGCTAGCGGGATAGGGGACATTCAGTACTTC. It specifies CATSRDLASGIGDIQYF. The entire variable domain, with the rest obtained from reference TRBV15 and TRBJ2-4, is as follows: DAMVIQNPRYQVTQFGKPVTLSCSQTLNHNVMYWYQQKSSQAPKLLFHYYDKDFNNEADTPDNFQSRRPNTSFCFLDIRSPGLGDTAMYLCATSRDLASGIGDIQYFGAGTRLSVL.

The CDR3 region is CSGLPTGSTEAFF. In nucleotides, the CDR3 is TGCAGCGGCCTGCCCACAGGGTCCACTGAAGCTTTCTTT. The rearrangement joins TRBV29-1 to TRBJ1-1, with D possibly being TRBD1 (6 bases). The V gene's germline CDR1 is SQVTM and CDR2 ANQGSEA. V gave up 7 bases and J gave up 4 bases, with 16 bases separating them. This CDR3 has 13 amino acids.

This chain connects TRBV27 to TRBJ1-1; a possible D gene is TRBD1 (5 bases). Per the germline V gene, CDR1 is MNHEY and CDR2 is SMNVEV (reference sequence). The CDR3 totals 14 residues. With 8 bases removed from V and 7 bases from J, the gap between germline ends came to 20 bases. The CDR3: CASSRGPLGGEAFF. In nucleotides, the CDR3 is TGTGCCAGCTCGCGGGGACCTCTGGGGGGTGAAGCTTTCTTT.

The rearrangement links TRBV5-1 to TRBJ2-1; D is unresolved. Germline loops: CDR1 SGHRS, CDR2 YFSETQ. The CDR3 runs 15 residues. V gave up 0 bases and J gave up 5 bases, with 12 bases separating them. The CDR3 DNA is TGCGCCAGCAGCTTGGCCGGACCAGCGAACAATGAGCAGTTCTTC. Translation gives CASSLAGPANNEQFF.

The rearrangement links TRBV6-6 to TRBJ1-1, with unresolved D. The CDR3 is 16 amino acids. Germline-derived CDR1 and CDR2 are MNHNY and SVGAGI (reference sequence). The V and J ends lost 2 bases and 3 bases respectively, with 16 bases between them. The CDR3 loop reads CASSYAPVWADTEAFF. CDR3 nucleotide sequence: TGTGCCAGCAGTTACGCCCCGGTTTGGGCGGACACTGAAGCTTTCTTT.

The rearrangement joins TRBV7-2 to TRBJ1-2, with 7 bases identical to TRBD1. The CDR3 is made up of 13 amino acids. In germline, CDR1 is SGHTA, CDR2 FQGNSA. The V and J ends lost 5 bases and 3 bases, in that order; junction bases with no gene match: 3. This CDR3 reads CASSLGGYYGYTF. The CDR3 nucleotides are TGTGCCAGCAGCCTAGGGGGCTACTATGGCTACACCTTC. The variable domain in full, completed from reference TRBV7-2 and TRBJ1-2, reads GAGVSQSPSNKVTEKGKDVELRCDPISGHTALYWYRQSLGQGLEFLIYFQGNSAPDKSGLPSDRFSAERTGGSVSTLTIQRTQQEDSAVYLCASSLGGYYGYTFGSGTRLTVV.

V usage is TRBV5-8 and J usage is TRBJ1-5; no definite D call. The CDR3 extends over 13 amino acids. Trimming removed 1 base from V and 3 bases from J, with 5 bases in between. Looked up from germline, CDR1 is SGHTS and CDR2 is YDEGEE. CDR3 residues: CASSLQVNQPQHF. CDR3 DNA: TGTGCCAGCAGCTTGCAAGTCAATCAGCCCCAGCATTTT.

The chain joins TRBV6-5 to TRBJ2-7; TRBD1 matches 8 bases. This CDR3 has 15 amino acids. Germline V gene sequence: CDR1 MNHEY, CDR2 SVGAGI. Trimming took 8 bases from V and 3 from J; bases not matched to a gene: 12. CDR3 in DNA: TGTGCCAGCCTACCAAGACAGGGGAGGATCTACGAGCAGTACTTC. Translation: CASLPRQGRIYEQYF.

The CDR3 region has the DNA TGTGCCAGCAGCCCAACCGGGCCCCGAGAGAAGGGAGCTTTCTTT. It encodes CASSPTGPREKGAFF. This chain uses TRBV5-6 with TRBJ1-1; D is unclear. Trimming took 4 bases from V and 10 from J, leaving 23 bases between them. Per the germline V gene, CDR1 is SGHDT and CDR2 is YYEEEE. The CDR3 has 15 residues.

The sample holds a few counts of this clone. The rearrangement uses TRBV13 and TRBJ2-2; 8 bases agree with TRBD1. V gave up 5 bases and J gave up 7 bases; unmatched junction bases: 9. The CDR3 totals 15 residues. Looked up from germline, CDR1 is PRHDT and CDR2 is FYEKMQ (reference sequence). The CDR3 spells CASSPPQGAGGELFF. The CDR3 DNA is TGTGCCAGCAGCCCCCCCCAGGGGGCGGGCGGGGAGCTGTTTTTT.

The chain carries TRBV7-9 and TRBJ2-6, with D possibly being TRBD1 (6 bases). The CDR3 has 15 residues. V was pared by 4 bases and J by 3 bases, with 10 bases between. Looked up from germline, CDR1 is SEHNR and CDR2 is FQNEAQ (reference sequence). The CDR3 here is CASSYRGGGANVLTF. The CDR3 coding sequence is TGTGCCAGCAGCTACCGAGGGGGTGGGGCCAACGTCCTGACTTTC.

The genes are TRBV5-4 and TRBJ1-1; D possibly corresponds to TRBD1 (6 bases). This CDR3 region has 15 residues. V was cut by 4 bases and J by 3 bases, with 16 bases left in between. Germline loops: CDR1 SGHNT, CDR2 YYREEE (reference sequence). Written as DNA, the CDR3 is TGTGCCAGCAGCCCCGGAGGGGGTTGGGACACTGAAGCTTTCTTT. Its protein product is CASSPGGGWDTEAFF.

This clone was seen only a few times. The genes are TRBV28 and TRBJ1-1, with D possibly being TRBD1 (6 bases). The CDR3 spans 14 residues. Trimming pared 7 bases from V and 4 bases from J, leaving 16 bases between. Germline lookup yields CDR1 MDHEN and CDR2 SYDVKM. The CDR3 DNA reads TGTGCCAGCAAAGGGGGGGGCTCGGGCACTGAAGCTTTCTTT. It specifies CASKGGGSGTEAFF.

This chain uses TRBV2 with TRBJ2-7; a possible D gene is TRBD2 (6 bases). Per germline, CDR1 SNHLY and CDR2 FYNNEI. Trimming removed 2 bases at V and 3 bases at J, with 8 bases between. The CDR3 runs 13 residues. The CDR3 here is CASSERGGYEQYF. The CDR3, as DNA: TGTGCCAGCAGTGAAAGGGGAGGCTACGAGCAGTACTTC.

The J gene is TRBJ2-1, the V gene TRBV7-9, with TRBD2 as a possible D gene (6 bases). V dropped 5 bases and J dropped 6 bases, with 26 bases sitting between them. Germline CDR1 reads SEHNR; CDR2 reads FQNEAQ (reference sequence). This CDR3 contains 18 residues. The CDR3 nucleotides read TGTGCCAGCAGCCACCTGACGCCCCTGGGGGGTCGGATCAATGAGCAGTTCTTC. It codes for CASSHLTPLGGRINEQFF.